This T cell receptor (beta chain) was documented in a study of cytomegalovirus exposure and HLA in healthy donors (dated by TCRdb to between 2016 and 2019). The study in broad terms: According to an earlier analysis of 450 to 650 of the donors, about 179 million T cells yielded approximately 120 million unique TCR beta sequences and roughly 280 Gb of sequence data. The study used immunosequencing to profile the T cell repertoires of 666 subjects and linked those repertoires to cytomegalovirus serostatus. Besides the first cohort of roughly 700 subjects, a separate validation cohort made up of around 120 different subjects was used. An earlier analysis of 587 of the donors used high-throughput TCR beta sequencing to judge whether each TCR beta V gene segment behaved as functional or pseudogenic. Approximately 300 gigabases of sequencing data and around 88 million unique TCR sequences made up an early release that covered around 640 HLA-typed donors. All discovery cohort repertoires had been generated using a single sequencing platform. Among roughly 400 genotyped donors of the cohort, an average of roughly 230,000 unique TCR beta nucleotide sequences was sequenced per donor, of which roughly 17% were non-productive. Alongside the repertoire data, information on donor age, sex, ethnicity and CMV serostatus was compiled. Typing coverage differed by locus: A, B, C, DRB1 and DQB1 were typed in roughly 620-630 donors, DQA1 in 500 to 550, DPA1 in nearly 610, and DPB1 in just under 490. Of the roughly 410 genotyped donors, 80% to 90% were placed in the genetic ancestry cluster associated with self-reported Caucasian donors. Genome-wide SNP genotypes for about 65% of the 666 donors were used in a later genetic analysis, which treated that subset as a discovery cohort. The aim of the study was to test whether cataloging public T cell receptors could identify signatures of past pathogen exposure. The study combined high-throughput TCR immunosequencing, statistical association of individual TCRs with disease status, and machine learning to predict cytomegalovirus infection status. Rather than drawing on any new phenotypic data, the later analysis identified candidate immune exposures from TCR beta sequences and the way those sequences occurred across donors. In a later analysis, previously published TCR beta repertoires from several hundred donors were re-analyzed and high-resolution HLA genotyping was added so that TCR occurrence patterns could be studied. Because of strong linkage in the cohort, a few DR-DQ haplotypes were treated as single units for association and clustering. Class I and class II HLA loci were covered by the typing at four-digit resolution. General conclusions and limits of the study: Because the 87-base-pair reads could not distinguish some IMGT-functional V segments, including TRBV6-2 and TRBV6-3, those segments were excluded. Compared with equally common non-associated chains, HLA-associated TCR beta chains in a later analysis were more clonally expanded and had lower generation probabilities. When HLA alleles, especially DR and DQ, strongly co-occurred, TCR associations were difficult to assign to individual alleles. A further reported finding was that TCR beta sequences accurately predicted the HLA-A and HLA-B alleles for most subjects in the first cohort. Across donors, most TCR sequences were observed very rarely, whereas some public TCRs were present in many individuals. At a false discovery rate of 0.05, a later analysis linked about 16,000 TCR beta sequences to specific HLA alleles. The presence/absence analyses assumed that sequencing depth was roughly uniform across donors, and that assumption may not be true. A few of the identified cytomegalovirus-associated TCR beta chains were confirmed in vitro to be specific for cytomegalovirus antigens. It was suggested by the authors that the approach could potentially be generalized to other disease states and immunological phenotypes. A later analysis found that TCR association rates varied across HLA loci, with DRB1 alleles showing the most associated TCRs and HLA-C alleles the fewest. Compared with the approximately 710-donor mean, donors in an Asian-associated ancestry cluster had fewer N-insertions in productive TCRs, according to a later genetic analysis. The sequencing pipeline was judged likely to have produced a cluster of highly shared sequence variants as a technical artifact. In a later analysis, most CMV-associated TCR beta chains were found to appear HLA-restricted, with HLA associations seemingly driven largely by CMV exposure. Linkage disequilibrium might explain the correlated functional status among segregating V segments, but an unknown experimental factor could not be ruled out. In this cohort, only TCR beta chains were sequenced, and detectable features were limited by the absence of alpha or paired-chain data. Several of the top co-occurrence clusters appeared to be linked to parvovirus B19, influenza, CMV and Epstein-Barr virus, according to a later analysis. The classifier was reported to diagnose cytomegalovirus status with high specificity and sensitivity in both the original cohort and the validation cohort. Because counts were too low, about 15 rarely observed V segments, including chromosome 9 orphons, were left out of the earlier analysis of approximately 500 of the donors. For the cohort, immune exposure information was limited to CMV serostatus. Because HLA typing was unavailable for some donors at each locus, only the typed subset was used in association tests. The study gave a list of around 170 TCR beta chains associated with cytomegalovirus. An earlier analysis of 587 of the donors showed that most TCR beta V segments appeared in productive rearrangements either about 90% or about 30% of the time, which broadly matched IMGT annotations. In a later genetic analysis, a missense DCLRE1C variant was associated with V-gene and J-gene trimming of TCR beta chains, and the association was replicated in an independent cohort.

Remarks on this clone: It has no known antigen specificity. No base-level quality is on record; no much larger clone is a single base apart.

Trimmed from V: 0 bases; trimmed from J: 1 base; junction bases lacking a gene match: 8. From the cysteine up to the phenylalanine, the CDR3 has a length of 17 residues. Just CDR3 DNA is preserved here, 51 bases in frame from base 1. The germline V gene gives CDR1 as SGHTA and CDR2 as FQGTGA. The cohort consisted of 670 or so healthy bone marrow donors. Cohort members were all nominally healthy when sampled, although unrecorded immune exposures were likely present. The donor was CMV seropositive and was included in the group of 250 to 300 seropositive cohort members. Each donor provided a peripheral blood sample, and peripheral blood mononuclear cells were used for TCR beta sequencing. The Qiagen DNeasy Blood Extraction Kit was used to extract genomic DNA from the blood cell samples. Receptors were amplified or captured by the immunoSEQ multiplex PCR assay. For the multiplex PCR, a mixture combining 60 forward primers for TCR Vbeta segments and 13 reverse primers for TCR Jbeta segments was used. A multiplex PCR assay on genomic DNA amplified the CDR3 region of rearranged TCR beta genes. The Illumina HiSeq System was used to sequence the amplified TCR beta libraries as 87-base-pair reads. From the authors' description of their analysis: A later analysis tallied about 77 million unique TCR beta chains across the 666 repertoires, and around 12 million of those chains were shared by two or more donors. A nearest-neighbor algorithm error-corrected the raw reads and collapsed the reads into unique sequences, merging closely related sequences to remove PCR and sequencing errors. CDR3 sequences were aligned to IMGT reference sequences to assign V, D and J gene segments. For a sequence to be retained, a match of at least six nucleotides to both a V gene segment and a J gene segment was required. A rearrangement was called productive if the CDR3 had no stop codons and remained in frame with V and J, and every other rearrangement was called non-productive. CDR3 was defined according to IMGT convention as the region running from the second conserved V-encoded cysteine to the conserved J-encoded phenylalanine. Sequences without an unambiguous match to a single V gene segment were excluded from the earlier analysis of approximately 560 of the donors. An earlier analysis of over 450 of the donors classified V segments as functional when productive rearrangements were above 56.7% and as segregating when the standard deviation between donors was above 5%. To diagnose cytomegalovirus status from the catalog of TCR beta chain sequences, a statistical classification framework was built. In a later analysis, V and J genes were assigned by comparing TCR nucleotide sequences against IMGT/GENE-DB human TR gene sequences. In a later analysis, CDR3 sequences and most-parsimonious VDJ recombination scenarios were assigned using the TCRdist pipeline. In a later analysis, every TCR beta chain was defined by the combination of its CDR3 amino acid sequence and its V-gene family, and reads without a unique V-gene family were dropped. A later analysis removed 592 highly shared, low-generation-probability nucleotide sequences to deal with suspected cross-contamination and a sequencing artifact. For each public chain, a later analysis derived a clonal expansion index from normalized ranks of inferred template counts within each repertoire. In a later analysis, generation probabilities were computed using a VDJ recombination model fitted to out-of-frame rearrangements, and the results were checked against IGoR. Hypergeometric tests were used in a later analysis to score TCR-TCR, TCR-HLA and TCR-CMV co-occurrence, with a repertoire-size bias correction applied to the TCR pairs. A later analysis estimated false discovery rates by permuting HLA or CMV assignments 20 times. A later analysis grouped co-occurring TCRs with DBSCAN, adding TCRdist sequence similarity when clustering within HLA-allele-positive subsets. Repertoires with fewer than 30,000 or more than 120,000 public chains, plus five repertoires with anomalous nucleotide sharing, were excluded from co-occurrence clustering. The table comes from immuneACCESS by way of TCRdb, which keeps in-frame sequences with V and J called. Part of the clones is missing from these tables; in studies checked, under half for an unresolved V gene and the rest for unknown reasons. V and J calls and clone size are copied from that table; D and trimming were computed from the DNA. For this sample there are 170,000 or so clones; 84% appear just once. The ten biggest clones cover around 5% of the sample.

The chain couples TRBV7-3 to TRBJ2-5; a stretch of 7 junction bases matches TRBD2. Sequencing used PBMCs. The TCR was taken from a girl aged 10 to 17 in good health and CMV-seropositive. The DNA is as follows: TGTGCCAGCAGCTTAACCGGGGGGACTAAAACCCAAGAGACCCAGTACTTC. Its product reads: CASSLTGGTKTQETQYF.